A selection of T cell receptor beta chains follows, all from one sample in a study of cytomegalovirus exposure and HLA in healthy donors. Generated by immunoSEQ multiplex PCR, the TCRdb table keeps only in-frame clones and is missing some. This table holds around 99,000 clones, approximately 76% found once. Sequencing used PBMCs. The source of these receptors is a man aged 18 to 35 in good health and CMV-seronegative. CDR3s include the opening cysteine and the closing phenylalanine or tryptophan. A D gene is named only where the DNA matches it firmly. Some rows mark clone size as missing; the rest say once, few, many or name a class of expanded clone.

abundance,d_gene,j_gene,v_gene,CDR3nt,CDR3aa
once,TRBD1,TRBJ1-5,TRBV5-1,TGCGCCAGCAGCTTGGCCGGGACAGCAAATCAGCCCCAGCATTTT,CASSLAGTANQPQHF
.,.,TRBJ1-1,TRBV6-5,TGTGCCAGCCACTCGCAGGGCCGGACTGAAGCTTTCTTT,CASHSQGRTEAFF
few,TRBD2,TRBJ2-1,TRBV10-3,TGTGCCATCAGTGAGGCTAGCGGGGGGGCCAATGAGCAGTTCTTC,CAISEASGGANEQFF
few,TRBD1,TRBJ1-4,TRBV16,TGTGCCAGCAGCCAAGGACAGGGGATTGAAAAACTGTTTTTT,CASSQGQGIEKLFF
.,TRBD2,TRBJ2-3,TRBV7-9,TGTGCCAGCAGCTTAGGGCTAGCGGGCGCTAGGACAGATACGCAGTATTTT,CASSLGLAGARTDTQYF
.,.,TRBJ1-1,TRBV7-9,TGTTCCAGCAGCTTAGGATCAGGGGAAGCTTTCTTT,CSSSLGSGEAFF
.,TRBD1,TRBJ1-1,TRBV7-9,TGTGCCAGCAGCTCCTTGGGTGGGACAGGGGGCACTGAAGCTTTCTTT,CASSSLGGTGGTEAFF
.,TRBD1,TRBJ2-7,TRBV5-4,TGTGCCAGCAGCCAAGGTATCGGGACAGGGTCCTACGAGCAGTACTTC,CASSQGIGTGSYEQYF
.,.,TRBJ1-4,TRBV19,TGTGCCAGCTGGGCAGTGGAAAATGAAAAACTGTTTTTT,CASWAVENEKLFF
few,.,TRBJ1-1,TRBV5-1,TGCGCCAGCAGCTCCGCCCTAGGACACCATGAAGCTTTCTTT,CASSSALGHHEAFF
once,.,TRBJ2-5,TRBV7-8,TGTGCCAGCAGCCCCAACAGGGCTCAAGAGACCCAGTACTTC,CASSPNRAQETQYF
.,.,TRBJ1-2,TRBV19,TGTGCCAGTAGTATAGCGGCGGTGAATGGCTACACCTTC,CASSIAAVNGYTF
.,.,TRBJ2-3,TRBV11-2,TGTGCCAGCAGCCAGACGCCCAGGGCAGATACGCAGTATTTT,CASSQTPRADTQYF
.,.,TRBJ1-5,TRBV21-1,TGTGCCGGCATTCAGACAGCCAATAGCAATCAGCCCCAGCATTTT,CAGIQTANSNQPQHF
.,.,TRBJ2-3,TRBV6-1,TGTGCCAGCAGTGATGGGGCCCGGTTGGCGCAGTATTTT,CASSDGARLAQYF
.,.,TRBJ2-7,TRBV13,TGTGCCAGCACTCGGTTCGAGGCTGGGGAGCAGTACTTC,CASTRFEAGEQYF
once,.,TRBJ2-1,TRBV7-9,TGTGCCAGCAGCTCGCCAAGGAGGGGACCGTTCTTC,CASSSPRRGPFF
.,.,TRBJ2-5,TRBV10-3,TGTGCCATCAGTCAGGGAAGGGAGACCCAGTACTTC,CAISQGRETQYF
.,TRBD1,TRBJ1-2,TRBV4-3,TGCGCCAGCAGCCAAGCGGTGACCGTGGGACAGGGGTACCCAGCTAACTATGGCTACACCTTC,CASSQAVTVGQGYPANYGYTF
.,.,TRBJ1-4,TRBV19,TGTGCCAGTACAAAGTATCGTGGCGAGGCAACTAATGAAAAACTGTTTTTT,CASTKYRGEATNEKLFF
.,.,TRBJ2-5,TRBV4-2,TGTGCCAGCAGCCAAGTGGGTTTCGTGGCCGGGGAGACCCAGTACTTC,CASSQVGFVAGETQYF
.,.,TRBJ1-1,TRBV5-1,TGCGCCAGCAGCTTGGTTCGGGTTGACGGTGAAGCTTTCTTT,CASSLVRVDGEAFF
once,.,TRBJ1-6,TRBV5-8,TGTGCCAGCAGCTTCCTGACAGCGGGGTCACCCCTCCACTTT,CASSFLTAGSPLHF
.,.,TRBJ1-1,TRBV4-2,TGTGCCAGCAGCCGCCCCCCGCTGAGGACTGAAGCTTTCTTT,CASSRPPLRTEAFF
.,.,TRBJ2-4,TRBV18,TGTGCCAGCTCACCCCCAGGCCAGTTGAAAAACATTCAGTACTTC,CASSPPGQLKNIQYF
.,TRBD2,TRBJ2-1,TRBV7-8,TGTGCCAGCAGCCTAGGACTAGCGGGGGGTTATAATGAGCAGTTCTTC,CASSLGLAGGYNEQFF
.,TRBD2,TRBJ2-1,TRBV5-8,TGTGCCAGCAGCCCCGGGACTAGCGGGAACAATGAGCAGTTCTTC,CASSPGTSGNNEQFF
.,.,TRBJ2-3,TRBV22-1,TGTCCTGGGAGCGCCCGGGACAGGGAAGGCTTT,CPGSARDREGF
few,TRBD1,TRBJ1-4,TRBV4-2,TGTGCCAGCAGCCAAAACAGGGGGGATATTTCTAATGAAAAACTGTTTTTT,CASSQNRGDISNEKLFF
.,.,TRBJ1-2,TRBV10-3,TGTGCCACCCGGATCACGTTGGGAGCTAACTATGGCTACACCTTC,CATRITLGANYGYTF
.,.,TRBJ1-2,TRBV7-2,TGTGCCAGCAGCTACGGGACTGCCTCGGGAGGCTACACCTTC,CASSYGTASGGYTF
.,.,TRBJ1-6,TRBV11-2,TGTGCCAGCAGCTCCAGTTGGCCCTATAATTCACCCCTCCACTTT,CASSSSWPYNSPLHF
.,TRBD1,TRBJ1-2,TRBV23-1,TGCGCCAGCAGAGACAGGGGCTGGGGCTACACCTTC,CASRDRGWGYTF
.,TRBD2,TRBJ2-3,TRBV27,TGTGCCAGCAGTCCATACGGGGTGGGGGGGTTCACAGATACGCAGTATTTT,CASSPYGVGGFTDTQYF
.,TRBD2,TRBJ2-1,TRBV18,TGTGCCAGCTCCCCGACTGTGGGAGGGTCGGGGAATGAGCAGTTCTTC,CASSPTVGGSGNEQFF